These 32 T cell receptor beta chains were all obtained from the same sample, sequenced in a study of CD8 T cells in ankylosing spondylitis. TCRdb reprocessed the 5' RACE reads via MiXCR and lists one record per CDR3 protein. The sample lists about 750,000 distinct CDR3 sequences, roughly 19% occurring once. These receptors have no known antigen. Regarding the study as a whole: Seemingly characteristic of ankylosing spondylitis blood was a TCR beta motif consisting of 7 or 8 highly homologous variants.

The sample comprised blood, either unsorted or a sorted T cell fraction (not recorded which). Receptors were obtained from a male donor with ankylosing spondylitis.

This clonotype was seen only a few times. V is TRBV15 and J is TRBJ2-3; D perhaps matches TRBD2 (6 bases). The CDR3 spans 13 residues. V was trimmed by 3 bases and J by 6 bases, leaving 10 bases between them. Germline CDR1 and CDR2: LNHNV and YYDKDF (reference sequence). The CDR3: CATSRRGRDTQYF. The CDR3, as DNA: TGTGCCACCAGCAGGCGGGGCCGCGATACGCAGTATTTT.

In its sample, this clonotype was seen a few times. The genes are TRBV11-3 and TRBJ2-5; D uncertain. This CDR3 has 17 residues. Per germline, CDR1 SGHNT and CDR2 YENEEA. Trimming took off 2 bases at V and 1 base at J, with 17 bases between the two ends. CDR3 region: CASSLIRFRVPQETQYF. The CDR3 DNA sequence: TGTGCCAGCAGCTTAATCAGGTTTAGGGTACCCCAAGAGACCCAGTACTTC.

A few counts support this clonotype. This chain connects TRBV14 to TRBJ1-2, with D hard to call. The germline CDR1 and CDR2 sequences are SGHDN and FVKESK. V lost 0 bases and J lost 2, with 13 bases in between. This CDR3 is 16 amino acids long. CDR3 nucleotide sequence: TGTGCCAGCAGCCAAGATTCCGGGAAAGGGAACTATGGCTACACCTTC. Amino acids: CASSQDSGKGNYGYTF.

The J gene is TRBJ2-7, the V gene TRBV29-1, with 10 bases that match TRBD1. Trimming removed 8 bases from V and 6 bases from J; junction bases left unmatched: 4. In germline, CDR1 is SQVTM, CDR2 ANQGSEA. The CDR3 is made up of 11 amino acids. The CDR3 coding sequence is TGCAGCACCGGGACAGGGGTCGAGCAGTACTTC. It translates to CSTGTGVEQYF.

The chain has TRBV30 and TRBJ2-7, with D maybe TRBD1 (5 bases). The germline gives CDR1 GTSNPN, CDR2 SVGIG (reference sequence). The CDR3 length is 14 residues. V lost 0 bases and J lost 4, with 13 bases in between. The CDR3 nucleotides read TGTGCCTGGAGTGTAATCCAGGGTGGGTACGAGCAGTACTTC. This encodes CAWSVIQGGYEQYF.

This clonotype appeared a few times. The V gene is TRBV20-1, the J gene TRBJ2-2; 12 bases align to TRBD2. The germline V gene encodes CDR1 DFQATT and CDR2 SNEGSKA (reference sequence). The CDR3 has 15 amino acids. V trimming: 5 bases; J trimming: 5 bases; junction bases outside the gene matches: 6. The CDR3 is CSARTSGVGTGELFF. The CDR3 DNA sequence: TGCAGTGCTCGGACTAGCGGGGTTGGTACCGGGGAGCTGTTTTTT.

The chain joins TRBV10-3 to TRBJ2-5; the D call may be TRBD1 or TRBD2 (6 bases each). This CDR3 comprises 13 residues. Trimming left V 7 bases short and J 2 bases short, with 11 bases between. Germline-derived CDR1 and CDR2 are ENHRY and SYGVKD. This chain's CDR3 is CAINGGPQETQYF. CDR3 nucleotide sequence: TGTGCCATCAATGGGGGGCCGCAAGAGACCCAGTACTTC.

V and J are TRBV24-1 and TRBJ1-4; no clear D. The CDR3 extends over 15 amino acids. Germline assignment: CDR1 KGHDR and CDR2 SFDVKD. Between the trimmed V and J ends, which lost 3 bases and 3 bases, there was a span of 10 bases. The CDR3 protein is CATSDRRDSNEKLFF. For the CDR3, the DNA is TGTGCCACCAGTGATCGGCGGGATTCTAATGAAAAACTGTTTTTT.

The CDR3 DNA follows: TGTGCCATCAGTGAACCCCAAGGGGGACTAGCAATTAGCAATGAGCAGTTCTTC. Amino acids: CAISEPQGGLAISNEQFF. V and J are TRBV10-3 and TRBJ2-1, with TRBD2 matching over 9 bases. The CDR3 runs 18 residues. Germline-derived CDR1 and CDR2 are ENHRY and SYGVKD. V lost 3 bases, J lost 6 bases, and 15 bases stayed unmatched.

The J gene is TRBJ2-2, the V gene TRBV7-8; D uncertain. V was cut by 0 bases and J by 4 bases, with 9 bases left in between. This CDR3 is built from 15 residues. Germline V gene data show CDR1 as SGHVS and CDR2 as FQNEAQ. CDR3 in DNA: TGTGCCAGCAGCTTAGCATACTTGGGCACCGGGGAGCTGTTTTTT. Its protein is CASSLAYLGTGELFF.

There are a few counts of this clonotype. V gene TRBV3-1 combines with J gene TRBJ2-1; the match to TRBD2 covers 15 bases. Germline V gene sequence: CDR1 LGHDT, CDR2 YNNKEL (reference sequence). The CDR3 totals 16 residues. V shed 4 bases and J 7 bases; nucleotides not matched to a gene: 5. This CDR3 is CASSRGLAGGQNEQFF. The CDR3 nucleotides are TGTGCCAGCAGCCGCGGACTAGCGGGGGGGCAAAATGAGCAGTTCTTC.

Only a few counts were recorded for this clonotype. The V and J genes are TRBV2 and TRBJ1-6, with a weak D call TRBD1 (6 bases). The V gene lost 6 bases and the J gene lost 7 bases, with 10 bases spanning the gap. CDR3 size: 13 residues. Germline CDR1 and CDR2: SNHLY and FYNNEI. The CDR3 spells CASRLGANSPLHF. The CDR3 region has the DNA TGTGCCAGCAGGTTGGGGGCGAATTCACCCCTCCACTTT.

The gene calls are TRBV20-1 and TRBJ2-1; TRBD1 matches at 9 bases. CDR1 DFQATT and CDR2 SNEGSKA come from the germline V gene (reference sequence). The CDR3 has 13 residues. V shed 5 bases, J shed 6 bases, and the junction held 5 bases outside the gene matches. CDR3 region: CSAVQGARNEQFF. The CDR3 DNA sequence: TGCAGTGCTGTACAGGGGGCTCGCAATGAGCAGTTCTTC.

CDR3 bases: TGTGCCAGCAGTCCGCGGGTCGGGGCCTACGAGCAGTACTTC. This sequence encodes CASSPRVGAYEQYF. V gene TRBV27 combines with J gene TRBJ2-7, with D possibly TRBD2 on 5 matching bases. CDR1 is MNHEY and CDR2 is SMNVEV in the germline V gene (reference sequence). This CDR3 is 14 amino acids long. V was shortened by 5 bases and J by 2 bases, with 13 bases between the two germline ends.

The chain joins TRBV5-1 to TRBJ1-4; D is unclear. V lost 2 bases, J lost 7 bases, and 12 bases lay in between. This CDR3 comprises 14 residues. CDR1 SGHRS and CDR2 YFSETQ come from the germline V gene. CDR3 in DNA: TGCGCCAGCAGCTTTTCGACTCCGGCTGAAAAACTGTTTTTT. Residues: CASSFSTPAEKLFF.

This clonotype was seen more than once but under ten times. The rearrangement uses TRBV4-1 and TRBJ2-7, with TRBD2 matching 7 bases. V lost 1 base and J lost 3; bases outside the gene matches: 9. Germline-derived CDR1 and CDR2 are MGHRA and YSYEKL. The CDR3 is made up of 16 amino acids. CDR3 DNA sequence: TGCGCCAGCAGCCAAGCGGTGCGGGGGAGGTACTACGAGCAGTACTTC. This translates into CASSQAVRGRYYEQYF.

This clonotype was recorded a few times. The chain is built from TRBV12-3 or TRBV12-4 and TRBJ1-1; no firm D call. The CDR3 covers 15 residues. Between the trimmed V and J ends, which lost 2 bases and 4 bases, there was a span of 14 bases. DNA for the CDR3: TGTGCCAGCAGTTTATCCCCCGGGTCTGGCACTGAAGCTTTCTTT. This gives the protein CASSLSPGSGTEAFF.

This clonotype was picked up a small number of times. The genes are TRBV9 and TRBJ1-2; no firm D call. Germline CDR1 is SGDLS and CDR2 is YYNGEE. This CDR3 has 13 amino acids. V lost 0 bases and J lost 2, with 5 bases in between. The CDR3 region has the DNA TGTGCCAGCAGCGTAGCAAGGAACTATGGCTACACCTTC. Amino acid sequence: CASSVARNYGYTF.

This clonotype has only a few counts. The V call is TRBV20-1, the J call TRBJ1-2, with 9 bases lining up with TRBD1. Germline-derived CDR1 and CDR2 are DFQATT and SNEGSKA (reference sequence). The CDR3 contains 15 residues. Trimming removed 1 base from V and 4 bases from J; junction bases left unmatched: 7. The CDR3 coding sequence is TGCAGTGCTAGAGGCCGGGACAGGGACATCTATGGCTACACCTTC. It codes for CSARGRDRDIYGYTF.

This clonotype came up a few times. The chain uses TRBV4-2 and TRBJ2-7; possibly TRBD2 for D (6 bases). From germline, CDR1 is LGHNA and CDR2 YNFKEQ. Between the trimmed V and J ends, which lost 1 base and 3 bases, there was a span of 13 bases. The CDR3 runs to 15 residues. CDR3 DNA: TGTGCCAGCAGCCAAGGACTAGGCGCACACTACGAGCAGTACTTC. Amino acid sequence: CASSQGLGAHYEQYF.

This clonotype was counted many times. The CDR3 is CASSQPDNDRYNEQFF. The DNA for the CDR3 is TGCGCCAGCAGCCAACCCGATAATGACAGGTACAATGAGCAGTTCTTC. The chain carries TRBV4-1 and TRBJ2-1, with D tentatively TRBD1 (6 bases). V was shortened by 2 bases and J by 4 bases, with 15 bases between the two germline ends. Per germline, CDR1 MGHRA and CDR2 YSYEKL. The CDR3 is made up of 16 amino acids.

This chain links TRBV5-1 with TRBJ2-3, with TRBD2 identical over 14 bases. Trimming cost V 4 bases and J 2 bases; bases outside gene matches: 9. The CDR3 sequence is 18 residues long. Germline-derived CDR1 and CDR2 are SGHRS and YFSETQ. This chain's CDR3 is CASSPRLAGGPVTDTQYF. CDR3 nucleotide sequence: TGCGCCAGCAGCCCCCGACTAGCGGGAGGGCCAGTCACAGATACGCAGTATTTT.

The chain uses TRBV5-1 and TRBJ2-7; 11 nucleotides match TRBD2. This CDR3 has 13 residues. Germline V gene data show CDR1 as SGHRS and CDR2 as YFSETQ. V was clipped by 7 bases and J by 7 bases; unmatched bases: 7. The CDR3 DNA sequence: TGCGCCAGCGGGACTAGCGGCCCGGGGGAGCAGTACTTC. Translating gives CASGTSGPGEQYF.

This chain joins TRBV12-3 or TRBV12-4 and TRBJ2-1; perhaps D is TRBD1 or TRBD2 (5 bases each). The V and J ends lost 5 bases and 5 bases respectively, with 16 bases between them. CDR3 length: 15 amino acids. The CDR3 loop reads CASSPSGTRNNEQFF. The CDR3 nucleotides are TGTGCCAGCAGTCCATCCGGGACGAGAAACAATGAGCAGTTCTTC.

The chain combines TRBV5-6 with TRBJ2-1; D is perhaps TRBD1 or TRBD2 (5 bases each). This CDR3 contains 14 residues. Looked up from germline, CDR1 is SGHDT and CDR2 is YYEEEE. The germline V and J ends were trimmed by 5 bases and 0 bases, with 9 bases remaining between them. In nucleotides, the CDR3 is TGTGCCAGCAGTAAGGGGAGCTCCTACAATGAGCAGTTCTTC. Amino acid sequence: CASSKGSSYNEQFF.

This clonotype came up a few times. One junction end does not reproduce the germline sequence, and a read error may be involved. The chain combines TRBV6-5 with TRBJ1-5, with D uncertain. The CDR3 contains 17 residues. Germline V CDR1 and CDR2: MNHEY, SVGAGI. This chain's CDR3 is CASSYLTPPDHNQPQHF. The CDR3 DNA sequence: TGTGCCAGCAGCTACTTAACACCTCCGGACCACAATCAGCCCCAGCATTTT.

The chain uses TRBV20-1 and TRBJ1-5, with D unclear. Trimming removed 3 bases at V and 2 bases at J, with 11 bases between. Germline assignment: CDR1 DFQATT and CDR2 SNEGSKA (reference sequence). CDR3 size: 14 residues. CDR3 region: CSARDHSGNQPQHF. The CDR3 coding sequence is TGCAGTGCTAGGGACCATTCAGGCAATCAGCCCCAGCATTTT.

This clonotype was observed a few times. J is TRBJ2-7 and V is TRBV20-1; tentative D call: TRBD1 (5 bases). The CDR3 loop spans 15 amino acids. CDR1 is DFQATT, CDR2 SNEGSKA, per germline (reference sequence). Trimming stripped 6 bases from V and 3 bases from J, with 21 bases between. CDR3 DNA sequence: TGCAGTGCCTCACCACCTGGGCAGGGTGTCTACGAGCAGTACTTC. Its protein product is CSASPPGQGVYEQYF.

The chain combines TRBV7-8 with TRBJ1-1, with D perhaps TRBD1 (5 bases). Germline V lookup: CDR1 SGHVS, CDR2 FQNEAQ. This CDR3 region has 14 residues. V was cut by 6 bases and J by 5 bases, with 16 bases left in between. The CDR3, as DNA: TGTGCCAGCAGACCAGAGGGGCGGGCTACTGAAGCTTTCTTT. Its translation is CASRPEGRATEAFF.

The chain employs TRBV7-6 and TRBJ2-7; perhaps TRBD1 as D (7 bases). Trimming took 5 bases from V and 0 from J, leaving 14 bases between them. The CDR3 spans 15 residues. Germline-derived CDR1 and CDR2 are SGHVS and FNYEAQ. This chain's CDR3 is CASSLGGDSSYEQYF. The CDR3 DNA follows: TGTGCCAGCAGCCTCGGCGGGGACAGCTCCTACGAGCAGTACTTC.

This sequence joins TRBV5-1 and TRBJ2-7, with D tentatively TRBD1 or TRBD2 (7 bases each). Germline assignment: CDR1 SGHRS and CDR2 YFSETQ. The CDR3 is made up of 20 amino acids. V gave up 0 bases and J gave up 2 bases, with 27 bases separating them. CDR3 DNA: TGCGCCAGCAGCTTGGAGTTCCCGGAGACAGGGAGGGGGAACCCCTACGAGCAGTACTTC. Its protein is CASSLEFPETGRGNPYEQYF.

The J gene is TRBJ1-6, the V gene TRBV4-1, with D possibly being TRBD1 (6 bases). Trimming stripped 0 bases from V and 5 bases from J, with 11 bases between. Germline V gives CDR1 MGHRA, CDR2 YSYEKL. CDR3 length equals 16 residues. Here the CDR3 reads CASSQDRTANNSPLHF. CDR3 DNA: TGCGCCAGCAGCCAAGACCGGACAGCGAATAATTCACCCCTCCACTTT.